A single sample gave rise to the 22 T cell receptor beta chains below, sequenced in a study of blood T cells in healthy people across ages. A J-beta primer mix and a sample-barcoded 5' primer were used in a second PCR of roughly 7 to 12 cycles. Each CDR3 protein is one row after TCRdb ran MiXCR on the 5' RACE reads. The sample lists 1.5 million to 2 million distinct CDR3 sequences; roughly 32% were seen once. Input material: blood. These receptors originate from a woman aged 25 to 39 in good health.

This clonotype was found once. Possible read error: a much larger clone is one base away. The chain couples TRBV4-1 to TRBJ2-1; TRBD1 agrees at 7 bases. The CDR3 has 15 amino acids. The germline V gene encodes CDR1 MGHRA and CDR2 YSYEKL. With V trimmed by 4 bases and J by 8 bases, 11 bases remained unmatched. This CDR3 reads CASSRRQGRGDEQFF. The CDR3 region has the DNA TGCGCCAGCAGCCGTCGACAGGGTCGGGGTGATGAGCAGTTCTTC.

This chain connects TRBV10-3 to TRBJ2-1; D might be TRBD2 (6 bases). Trimming shortened V by 6 bases and J by 5 bases, and 14 bases separated the two germline ends. The CDR3 sequence is 14 residues long. Looked up from germline, CDR1 is ENHRY and CDR2 is SYGVKD. CDR3 nucleotides: TGTGCCATCAGGAGCGGATCGGGAGACAATGAGCAGTTCTTC. Encoded protein: CAIRSGSGDNEQFF.

The chain couples TRBV3-1 to TRBJ2-4; D unclear. There are 16 residues in the CDR3. Trimming left V 4 bases short and J 7 bases short, with 20 bases between. Germline V CDR1 and CDR2: LGHDT, YNNKEL (reference sequence). This CDR3 is CASSPWISSGLNIQYF. CDR3 coding DNA: TGTGCCAGCAGCCCTTGGATCTCTAGTGGGCTGAACATTCAGTACTTC.

This clonotype was counted a few times. The rearrangement uses TRBV3-1 and TRBJ2-7; 8 nucleotides agree with TRBD1. The V gene's germline CDR1 is LGHDT and CDR2 YNNKEL (reference sequence). This CDR3 spans 14 amino acids. V lost 1 base to trimming and J lost 5 bases; unmatched junction nucleotides: 4. The CDR3: CASSQVGTGHEQYF. CDR3 bases: TGTGCCAGCAGCCAAGTCGGGACAGGTCACGAGCAGTACTTC.

This clonotype appeared a few times. This chain uses TRBV20-1 with TRBJ2-1; TRBD1 matches at 9 bases. The J segment lost 5 bases and the V segment lost 2 bases, leaving 4 bases of the junction unmatched. The CDR3 is 14 residues long. The germline V gene has CDR1 DFQATT and CDR2 SNEGSKA (reference sequence). The CDR3 region is CSARLGTGNNEQFF. Here the CDR3 DNA reads TGCAGTGCTAGACTCGGGACAGGGAACAATGAGCAGTTCTTC.

In the case of this clonotype: With a much larger clone just one base away, this may be a read error. Because it lacks the conserved phenylalanine or tryptophan at the end, this CDR3 is likely a read error. V is TRBV20-1 and J is TRBJ1-2; maybe TRBD1 (5 bases). The length of the CDR3 is 12 residues. Per the germline V gene, CDR1 is DFQATT and CDR2 is SNEGSKA (reference sequence). The ends were cut back, 5 bases at V and 1 base at J, with 8 bases in the middle. This CDR3 is CSAQTDNYGYTV. As DNA, the CDR3 is TGCAGTGCTCAGACAGATAACTATGGCTACACCGTC.

The chain's CDR3 is CASSLDQGPVEQFF. Here the CDR3 DNA reads TGTGCCAGCAGCTTAGATCAGGGGCCGGTGGAGCAGTTCTTC. This chain joins TRBV11-3 and TRBJ2-1; possibly TRBD1 for D (6 bases). Trimming pared 0 bases from V and 10 bases from J, leaving 13 bases between. The germline gives CDR1 SGHNT, CDR2 YENEEA. The CDR3 is 14 amino acids.

V gene TRBV20-1 combines with J gene TRBJ1-2, with D unclear. Trimming pared 4 bases from V and 4 bases from J, leaving 10 bases between. The CDR3 is 12 residues long. Germline CDR1 and CDR2: DFQATT and SNEGSKA (reference sequence). CDR3 in amino acids: CSATGNLYGYTF. The CDR3, as DNA: TGCAGTGCTACCGGGAACCTCTATGGCTACACCTTC.

This clonotype appeared a few times. V and J are TRBV20-1 and TRBJ2-1; D may be TRBD2 (6 bases). Germline V gene sequence: CDR1 DFQATT, CDR2 SNEGSKA (reference sequence). Deletions cut 0 bases from V and 9 bases from J, with 24 bases between. There are 17 residues in the CDR3. The CDR3 region has the DNA TGCAGTGCTAGAGATGGATTCACTAGCAGTTATCTTGGTGAGCAGTTCTTC. Protein: CSARDGFTSSYLGEQFF.

This clonotype has a handful of counts. V is TRBV29-1 and J is TRBJ2-1, with TRBD2 identical over 10 bases. Germline assignment: CDR1 SQVTM and CDR2 ANQGSEA. The CDR3 extends over 19 amino acids. Trimming cost V 1 base and J 5 bases; bases outside gene matches: 17. The CDR3 region is CSVEGFSGRTMGTNNEQFF. CDR3 DNA: TGCAGCGTTGAAGGGTTTAGCGGGAGGACTATGGGGACTAACAATGAGCAGTTCTTC.

This clonotype occurred many times. This sequence joins TRBV27 and TRBJ2-7; tentatively, D is TRBD1 (5 bases). CDR1 MNHEY and CDR2 SMNVEV come from the germline V gene (reference sequence). V shed 5 bases and J shed 0 bases, with 14 bases lying between them. The CDR3 loop spans 15 amino acids. As DNA, the CDR3 is TGTGCCAGCAGTCCCATAGGGGAAAGCTCCTACGAGCAGTACTTC. It is translated as CASSPIGESSYEQYF.

This clonotype was observed a handful of times. The chain employs TRBV28 and TRBJ1-5, with 7 bases lining up with TRBD1. The CDR3 covers 13 residues. The germline V gene has CDR1 MDHEN and CDR2 SYDVKM. After removal of 10 bases from V and 3 bases from J, the junction contained 6 bases not matched to a gene. The CDR3 DNA is TGTGCCACCCGGGACAGCCTCAATCAGCCCCAGCATTTT. It is translated as CATRDSLNQPQHF.

This clonotype was detected ten times or more. This chain uses TRBV25-1 with TRBJ2-3, with 8 nucleotides matching TRBD1. From germline, CDR1 is MGHDK and CDR2 SYGVNS. The CDR3 is 15 residues long. The ends lost 4 bases at V and 1 base at J; junction bases unmatched: 4. The CDR3 coding sequence is TGTGCCAGCAGTGCCCCGACAGGGGGCACAGATACGCAGTATTTT. Translating it yields CASSAPTGGTDTQYF.

The V and J genes are TRBV30 and TRBJ1-5; D uncertain. The CDR3 length is 13 residues. Germline CDR1 and CDR2: GTSNPN and SVGIG (reference sequence). Trimming cost V 3 bases and J 7 bases, with 13 bases left between them. Here the CDR3 DNA reads TGTGCCTGGAGAAGAGGCCCTAGCCAGCCCCAGCATTTT. It codes for CAWRRGPSQPQHF.

This clonotype appeared many times. V is TRBV20-1 and J is TRBJ2-4; the D is unclear. V was trimmed by 1 base and J by 0 bases, leaving 7 bases between them. The CDR3 consists of 14 residues. Germline assignment: CDR1 DFQATT and CDR2 SNEGSKA (reference sequence). This chain's CDR3 is CSARANLAKNIQYF. CDR3 in DNA: TGCAGTGCTAGAGCAAATCTAGCCAAAAACATTCAGTACTTC.

The chain uses TRBV5-6 and TRBJ2-7; 9 bases are a match to TRBD2. Germline assignment: CDR1 SGHDT and CDR2 YYEEEE. V lost 3 bases, J lost 2 bases, and 9 bases stayed unmatched. The CDR3 sequence is 16 residues long. CDR3 sequence: CASSSAGGLKTYEQYF. CDR3 in DNA: TGTGCCAGCAGCTCCGCGGGGGGGCTAAAGACCTACGAGCAGTACTTC. The full variable domain, its missing parts supplied by reference TRBV5-6 and TRBJ2-7, is DAGVTQSPTHLIKTRGQQVTLRCSPKSGHDTVSWYQQALGQGPQFIFQYYEEEERQRGNFPDRFSGHQFPNYSSELNVNALLLGDSALYLCASSSAGGLKTYEQYFGPGTRLTVT.

V is TRBV20-1 and J is TRBJ2-3; TRBD2 might be the D (5 bases). Trimming left V 7 bases short and J 2 bases short, with 10 bases between. This CDR3 region has 12 residues. The V gene's germline CDR1 is DFQATT and CDR2 SNEGSKA (reference sequence). CDR3: CSVQDSTDTQYF. For the CDR3, the DNA is TGCAGTGTTCAGGACTCCACAGATACGCAGTATTTT.

The chain employs TRBV3-1 and TRBJ2-1, with 13 bases matching TRBD2. V trimming: 7 bases; J trimming: 9 bases; junction bases outside the gene matches: 12. The V gene's germline CDR1 is LGHDT and CDR2 YNNKEL (reference sequence). This CDR3 is built from 16 residues. Written as DNA, the CDR3 is TGTGCCAGCACCAACCTTGGGACTAGCGGGAAGAGTGAGCAGTTCTTC. This codes for CASTNLGTSGKSEQFF.

The chain joins TRBV12-3 or TRBV12-4 to TRBJ1-1; 9 bases are a match to TRBD1. Unmatched junction bases numbered 9, after V lost 6 bases and J lost 4 bases. The CDR3 has 15 amino acids. The CDR3 here is CASRPGTGWGTEAFF. The DNA of the CDR3 is TGTGCCAGCAGGCCTGGGACAGGGTGGGGCACTGAAGCTTTCTTT.

This chain links TRBV7-8 with TRBJ1-2, with a possible D match to TRBD1 (6 bases). This CDR3 contains 13 residues. The germline CDR1 and CDR2 sequences are SGHVS and FQNEAQ. V was trimmed by 5 bases and J by 7 bases, leaving 14 bases between them. CDR3 in DNA: TGTGCCAGCAGCAGAGGGGGGACTCCTGGCTACACCTTC. It yields the protein CASSRGGTPGYTF.

The chain combines TRBV7-9 with TRBJ1-1, with TRBD1 as a possible D gene (5 bases). Looked up from germline, CDR1 is SEHNR and CDR2 is FQNEAQ (reference sequence). The V end lost 2 bases, the J end lost 7 bases, and 20 bases lay between the germline ends. The CDR3 is 16 residues long. DNA for the CDR3: TGTGCCAGCAGCTTACATCAGGGTTCAAGCGCGGTTGAAGCTTTCTTT. Translating it yields CASSLHQGSSAVEAFF.

The chain carries TRBV7-8 and TRBJ1-6; D is unclear. Germline CDR1 is SGHVS and CDR2 is FQNEAQ. The CDR3 runs to 14 residues. V lost 5 bases and J 9 bases, leaving 14 bases between the germline ends. CDR3 loop: CASSVGKEGSPLHF. In DNA, the CDR3 is TGTGCCAGCAGCGTGGGAAAGGAGGGTTCACCCCTCCACTTT.